This TCR beta chain was observed in a study of beta chain features in type 1 diabetes. Notes on the study in general: A possible short-template PCR bias applies equally to patients and controls. Type 1 diabetes patients had fewer VDJ junction insertions and more deletions. Patients' naive, central memory and Treg TCRB repertoires seemed closer to one another than those of healthy donors. When Type 1 diabetes patients were examined, their TCRB CDR3s proved moderately but significantly shorter in all four CD4+ subsets.

As for this clone: Its antigen remains unidentified.

Every isolated RNA sample was fully reverse transcribed, so sequencing captured expressed TCRB transcripts. Sequencing was performed with immunoSEQ multiplex PCR; in TCRdb, only in-frame clones are kept and a portion is missing. The sample yields thousands of clones, around 78% seen once. CDR1 is LNHDA, CDR2 SQIVND, per germline (reference sequence). V was trimmed by 5 bases and J by 3 bases, leaving 17 bases between them. The CDR3 covers 16 residues. The clonotype was recovered from a woman aged 18-29 years in good health. The V and J genes are TRBV19 and TRBJ2-1; D ambiguous. Sequenced input: Tregs from blood. CDR3 residues: CASSPDWANLYNEQFF. The CDR3 DNA reads TGTGCCAGTAGTCCAGATTGGGCTAACCTCTACAATGAGCAGTTCTTC.